This T cell receptor (beta chain) is from a study of cytomegalovirus exposure and HLA in healthy donors. Study as a whole: In terms of ancestry, the Caucasian-associated cluster contained around 79% of the approximately 400 genotyped donors. Findings and caveats of the study: Earlier analysis yielded a pattern in which most TCR beta V segments were productive about 90% or about 30% of the time.

Primers included in the PCR were 60 Vbeta and 13 Jbeta primers. Using immunoSEQ multiplex PCR, the repertoire was profiled, and TCRdb retains in-frame clones only, with some absent. The sample shows 150,000 to 200,000 clones, 60% to 80% of them seen only once. V lost 5 bases to trimming and J lost 6 bases; unmatched junction nucleotides: 6. Looked up from germline, CDR1 is GTSNPN and CDR2 is SVGIG (reference sequence). The CDR3 runs to 13 residues. To note about this clone: Its antigen is not known.

The chain has TRBV30 and TRBJ2-2; 7 positions match TRBD1. The receptor comes from a male donor in good health and CMV-seronegative. The sequencing input was PBMCs. For the CDR3, the DNA is TGTGCCTGGGGACCCCAGGGGGCCGGGGAGCTGTTTTTT. Translating gives CAWGPQGAGELFF.